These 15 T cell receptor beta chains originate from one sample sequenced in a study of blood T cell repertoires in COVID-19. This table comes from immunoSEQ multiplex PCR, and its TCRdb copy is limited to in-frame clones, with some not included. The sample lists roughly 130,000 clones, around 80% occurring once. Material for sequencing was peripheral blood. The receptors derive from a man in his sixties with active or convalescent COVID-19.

The CDR3 protein is CASSLVQGNSPLHF. CDR3 nucleotide sequence: TGCGCCAGCAGCTTGGTACAGGGGAATTCACCCCTCCACTTT. J is TRBJ1-6 and V is TRBV5-1; TRBD1 matches 7 bases. CDR3 length: 14 residues. CDR1 and CDR2 (germline): SGHRS, YFSETQ. The V segment lost 0 bases and the J segment 7 bases; nucleotides outside the gene matches: 1.

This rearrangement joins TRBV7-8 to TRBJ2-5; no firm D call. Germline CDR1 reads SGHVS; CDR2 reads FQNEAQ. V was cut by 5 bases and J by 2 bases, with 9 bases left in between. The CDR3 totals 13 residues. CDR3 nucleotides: TGTGCCAGCAGCCCCCGTCTTCAAGAGACCCAGTACTTC. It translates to CASSPRLQETQYF.

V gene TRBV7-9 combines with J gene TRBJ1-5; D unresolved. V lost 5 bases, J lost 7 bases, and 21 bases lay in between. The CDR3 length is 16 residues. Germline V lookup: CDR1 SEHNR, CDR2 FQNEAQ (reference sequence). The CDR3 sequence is CASSPAGPEGEQPQHF. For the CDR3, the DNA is TGTGCCAGCAGCCCGGCGGGTCCGGAGGGTGAGCAGCCCCAGCATTTT. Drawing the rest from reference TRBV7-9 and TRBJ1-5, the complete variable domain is DTGVSQNPRHKITKRGQNVTFRCDPISEHNRLYWYRQTLGQGPEFLTYFQNEAQLEKSRLLSDRFSAERPKGSFSTLEIQRTEQGDSAMYLCASSPAGPEGEQPQHFGDGTRLSIL.

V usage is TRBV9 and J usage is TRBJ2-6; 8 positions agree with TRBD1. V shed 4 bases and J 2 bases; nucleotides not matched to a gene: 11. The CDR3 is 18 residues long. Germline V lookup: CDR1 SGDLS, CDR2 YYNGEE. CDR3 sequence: CASSLHPGQGTGANVLTF. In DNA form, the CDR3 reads TGTGCCAGCAGCCTCCACCCCGGACAGGGTACTGGGGCCAACGTCCTGACTTTC.

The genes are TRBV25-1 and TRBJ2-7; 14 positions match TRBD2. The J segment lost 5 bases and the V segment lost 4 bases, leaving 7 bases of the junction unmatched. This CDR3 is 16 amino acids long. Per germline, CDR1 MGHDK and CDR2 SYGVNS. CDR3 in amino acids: CASSAPGLAGAHEQYF. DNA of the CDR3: TGTGCCAGCAGTGCTCCGGGACTAGCGGGAGCGCACGAGCAGTACTTC.

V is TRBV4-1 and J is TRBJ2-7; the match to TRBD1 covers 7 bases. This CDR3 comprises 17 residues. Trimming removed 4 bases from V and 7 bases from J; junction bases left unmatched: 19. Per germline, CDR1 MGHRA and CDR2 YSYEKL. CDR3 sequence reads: CASSPPPAGQAATEQYF. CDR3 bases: TGCGCCAGCAGCCCCCCTCCCGCAGGACAGGCCGCTACAGAGCAGTACTTC.

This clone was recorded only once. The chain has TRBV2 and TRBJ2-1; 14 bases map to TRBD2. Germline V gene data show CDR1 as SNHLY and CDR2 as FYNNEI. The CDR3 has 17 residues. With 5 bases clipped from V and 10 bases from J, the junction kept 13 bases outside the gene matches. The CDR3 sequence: CASSLQPGLAGGGEQFF. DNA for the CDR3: TGTGCCAGCAGTCTCCAGCCAGGACTAGCGGGAGGAGGGGAGCAGTTCTTC.

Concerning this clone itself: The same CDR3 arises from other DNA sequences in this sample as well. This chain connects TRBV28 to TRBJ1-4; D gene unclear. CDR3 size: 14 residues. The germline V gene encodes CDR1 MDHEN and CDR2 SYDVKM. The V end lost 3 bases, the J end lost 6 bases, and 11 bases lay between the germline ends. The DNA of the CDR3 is TGTGCCAGCAGTTTCATACGCGCCGATGAAAAACTGTTTTTT. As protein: CASSFIRADEKLFF.

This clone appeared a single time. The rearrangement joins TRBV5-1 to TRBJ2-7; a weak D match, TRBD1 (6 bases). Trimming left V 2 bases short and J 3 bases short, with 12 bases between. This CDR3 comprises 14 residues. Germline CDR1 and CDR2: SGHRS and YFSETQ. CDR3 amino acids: CASSFGQNNYEQYF. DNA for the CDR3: TGCGCCAGCAGCTTTGGACAGAATAACTACGAGCAGTACTTC. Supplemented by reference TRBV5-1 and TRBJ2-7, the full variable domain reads KAGVTQTPRYLIKTRGQQVTLSCSPISGHRSVSWYQQTPGQGLQFLFEYFSETQRNKGNFPGRFSGRQFSNSRSEMNVSTLELGDSALYLCASSFGQNNYEQYFGPGTRLTVT.

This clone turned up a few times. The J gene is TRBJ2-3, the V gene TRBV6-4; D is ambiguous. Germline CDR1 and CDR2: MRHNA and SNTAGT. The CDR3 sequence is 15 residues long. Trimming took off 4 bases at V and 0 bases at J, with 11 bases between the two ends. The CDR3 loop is CASSAGGSSTDTQYF. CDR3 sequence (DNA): TGTGCCAGCAGTGCTGGCGGATCTAGCACAGATACGCAGTATTTT.

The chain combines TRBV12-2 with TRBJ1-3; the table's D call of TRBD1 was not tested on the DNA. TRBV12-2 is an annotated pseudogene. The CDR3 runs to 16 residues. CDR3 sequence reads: CASRLTQGPGGNTIYF. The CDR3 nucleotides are TGTGCAAGTCGCTTAACCCAGGGGCCTGGGGGAAACACCATATATTTT.

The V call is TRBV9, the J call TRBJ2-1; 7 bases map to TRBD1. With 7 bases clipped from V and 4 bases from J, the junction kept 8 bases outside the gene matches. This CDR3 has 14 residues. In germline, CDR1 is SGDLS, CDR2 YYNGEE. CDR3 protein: CASSPGQSYNEQFF. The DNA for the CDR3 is TGTGCCAGCTCCCCGGGACAGAGTTACAATGAGCAGTTCTTC.

CDR3 coding DNA: TGTGCCAGCAGCTTTACAAGCAATCAGCCCCAGCATTTT. Its protein product is CASSFTSNQPQHF. The J gene is TRBJ1-5, the V gene TRBV5-8; D gene ambiguous. The CDR3 sequence is 13 residues long. V was clipped by 2 bases and J by 1 base, with 4 bases between them. Germline values: CDR1 SGHTS, CDR2 YDEGEE.

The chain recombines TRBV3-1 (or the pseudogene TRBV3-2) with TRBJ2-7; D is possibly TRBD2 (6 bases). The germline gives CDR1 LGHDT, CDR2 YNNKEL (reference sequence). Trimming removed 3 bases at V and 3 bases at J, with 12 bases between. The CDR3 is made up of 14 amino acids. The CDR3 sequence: CASSHGGLFYEQYF. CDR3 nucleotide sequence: TGTGCCAGCAGCCATGGGGGACTTTTCTACGAGCAGTACTTC.

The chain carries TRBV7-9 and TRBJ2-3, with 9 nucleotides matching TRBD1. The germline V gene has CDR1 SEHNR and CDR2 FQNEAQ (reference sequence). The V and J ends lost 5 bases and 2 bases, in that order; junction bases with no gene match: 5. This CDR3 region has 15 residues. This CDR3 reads CASSKTGGDTDTQYF. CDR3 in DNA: TGTGCCAGCAGCAAGACAGGGGGAGACACAGATACGCAGTATTTT.